The T cell receptor (beta chain) under discussion was sequenced for a study of T cells after yellow fever vaccination. Study-wide results and limits: On re-exposure, the response was weaker but peaked faster, at day 5 versus 15. Boosting was followed by the reappearance of most primary-vaccination clones (just under 98% CD4, about 90% CD8).

Notes on this clonotype: Its antigen remains unidentified.

The germline gives CDR1 SGHDT, CDR2 YYEEEE. CDR3 length: 16 amino acids. Unmatched junction bases numbered 11, after V lost 1 base and J lost 10 bases. TCRdb re-analysed the 5' RACE reads in MiXCR, keeping a single row per CDR3 protein. The table records fewer than 350,000 distinct CDR3 sequences, 3.6% of them present only once. The TCR comes from a man younger than 35 who received the YFV17D yellow fever vaccine. The V and J genes are TRBV5-6 and TRBJ2-6; 7 bases map to TRBD1. The sample was PBMCs, taken on the day of the yellow fever booster vaccination. CDR3 residues: CASSLRYRGPSNVLTF. For the CDR3, the DNA is TGTGCCAGCAGCTTGAGGTACAGGGGTCCCTCTAACGTCCTGACTTTC.